This T cell receptor beta chain emerged from a study of blood T cells in healthy people across ages. Turning to the study itself: About one barcoded beta molecule per two T cells was captured by template switching.

With 2 bases clipped from V and 6 bases from J, the junction kept 10 bases outside the gene matches. The CDR3 runs 14 residues. Germline-derived CDR1 and CDR2 are DFQATT and SNEGSKA (reference sequence). It was with a sample-barcoded 5' primer and a J-beta primer mix that a second PCR of about 7 to 12 cycles was run. TCRdb re-called the 5' RACE reads through MiXCR, storing one row per CDR3 protein. The table lists around 780,000 distinct CDR3 sequences, roughly 25% of them singletons. This same sample was also taken into another study, of T cells of mothers and their children. From that paper: Donation involved three healthy Caucasian mothers and the six children that they had. Microchimeric T cell clones that persisted were not detected.

The chain employs TRBV20-1 and TRBJ2-7, with 7 positions matching TRBD2. This clonotype originated in a boy younger than 18 in good health. The specimen sequenced was blood. The CDR3: CSARPLREGSEQYF. The CDR3 DNA reads TGCAGTGCTAGACCCCTCAGGGAGGGAAGCGAGCAGTACTTC.